A selection of T cell receptor beta chains follows, all from one sample in a study of OX40 agonist ivuxolimab in advanced cancers. Sequencing was performed with immunoSEQ multiplex PCR; in TCRdb, only in-frame clones are kept and a portion is missing. Of roughly 76,000 clones listed, 84% were seen once; the top ten hold approximately 25%. Specimen: CD4+ or CD8+ T cells sorted from blood, collected in a trial of the OX40 agonist ivuxolimab. The source is an adult with an advanced solid tumor such as melanoma, head and neck, liver or kidney cancer. The CDR3 runs from the conserved cysteine through the conserved F or W. A D gene is named only where the DNA matches it firmly. The size entry is marked missing in some rows and otherwise reads once, few, many or a size class.

D gene | J gene | V gene | clone size | CDR3 DNA | CDR3 protein
- | TRBJ1-5 | TRBV19 | few | TGTGCCAGTACCCGATCCGGAGGCAATCAGCCCCAGCATTTT | CASTRSGGNQPQHF
- | TRBJ2-2 | TRBV5-5 | - | TGTGCCAGCAGCCGCCCCTTGCGTACTCGAGACACCGGGGAGCTGTTTTTT | CASSRPLRTRDTGELFF
TRBD1 | TRBJ1-5 | TRBV7-2 | few | TGTGCCAGCAGCTCCCGGACAGGAAGGGATCAGCCCCAGCATTTT | CASSSRTGRDQPQHF
TRBD1 | TRBJ1-5 | TRBV19 | - | TGTGCCAGTAGTATTCAAAGGCGGACAGGGGTCAATCAGCCCCAGCATTTT | CASSIQRRTGVNQPQHF
- | TRBJ1-2 | TRBV7-9 | few | TGTGCCAGCAGCTTAGTAGCAGTGAACTATGGCTACACCTTC | CASSLVAVNYGYTF
TRBD2 | TRBJ2-7 | TRBV6-6 | - | TGTGCCAGCAGCTCCACTAGCGGGGCATCCTACGAGCAGTACTTC | CASSSTSGASYEQYF
- | TRBJ1-1 | TRBV5-1 | - | TGCGCCAGCAGCTTGGAGGGACCTAAGAACACTGAAGCTTTCTTT | CASSLEGPKNTEAFF
- | TRBJ2-3 | TRBV5-1 | - | TGCGCCAGCAGCTTGGAGGGGCGGACGGGCGCAGATACGCAGTATTTT | CASSLEGRTGADTQYF
- | TRBJ2-5 | TRBV7-9 | - | TGTGCCAGCAGCTTAGATGGCCGTCTGGCCCAGTACTTC | CASSLDGRLAQYF
- | TRBJ2-5 | TRBV5-1 | - | TGCGCCAGCAGCGATGAAGAGACCCAGTACTTC | CASSDEETQYF
TRBD1 | TRBJ2-7 | TRBV11-2 | - | TGTGCCAGCAGCTTTATGGATGGGACAGTCTACGAGCAGTACTTC | CASSFMDGTVYEQYF
- | TRBJ1-2 | TRBV28 | - | TGTGCCAGCAGTGGGCCAGGGGATGGCTACACCTTC | CASSGPGDGYTF
TRBD1 | TRBJ2-1 | TRBV7-6 | - | TGTGCCAGCACCCGGGACAGAGCCTACAATGAGCAGTTCTTC | CASTRDRAYNEQFF
- | TRBJ2-5 | TRBV9 | - | TGTGCCAGCAGCCCTCAAGAGACCCAGTACTTC | CASSPQETQYF
- | TRBJ1-6 | TRBV18 | once | TGTGCCAGCTTACCGGCAGACTCCTATAATTCACCCCTCCACTTT | CASLPADSYNSPLHF